The 26 T cell receptor beta chains below all came from one sample that was sequenced in a study of T cells in Graves' hyperthyroidism and ophthalmopathy. Regions amplified from RNA transcripts were the TCR beta CDR3 regions. HTBI primers drove first-round RT-PCR of the TCR CDR3. TCRdb analysed the multiplex PCR reads with MiXCR anew, one entry per CDR3 protein. The sample includes a few hundred thousand distinct CDR3 sequences, 15% to 19% of them seen just once. The sample consisted of blood. These receptors were collected from a woman aged 18-30 years with Graves' hyperthyroidism.

The chain has TRBV7-9 and TRBJ2-1, with TRBD1 identical over 9 bases. After removal of 6 bases from V and 4 bases from J, the junction contained 7 bases not matched to a gene. Germline assignment: CDR1 SEHNR and CDR2 FQNEAQ (reference sequence). This CDR3 region has 15 residues. The CDR3 reads CASRGPGQGYNEQFF. The CDR3 DNA sequence: TGTGCCAGCAGGGGGCCGGGACAGGGTTACAATGAGCAGTTCTTC. Full variable domain (remainder filled in from reference TRBV7-9 and TRBJ2-1): DTGVSQNPRHKITKRGQNVTFRCDPISEHNRLYWYRQTLGQGPEFLTYFQNEAQLEKSRLLSDRFSAERPKGSFSTLEIQRTEQGDSAMYLCASRGPGQGYNEQFFGPGTRLTVL.

This clonotype showed up many times. The chain combines TRBV20-1 with TRBJ2-1; D ambiguous. V lost 6 bases, J lost 1 base, and 19 bases lay in between. Looked up from germline, CDR1 is DFQATT and CDR2 is SNEGSKA (reference sequence). This CDR3 contains 16 residues. The CDR3 spells CSANRARPESYNEQFF. Here the CDR3 DNA reads TGCAGTGCCAACCGCGCCAGGCCGGAGTCCTACAATGAGCAGTTCTTC.

This clonotype was counted ten times or more. The chain recombines TRBV2 with TRBJ2-7; a weak D match, TRBD1 (6 bases). V dropped 8 bases and J dropped 0 bases, with 14 bases sitting between them. Per the germline V gene, CDR1 is SNHLY and CDR2 is FYNNEI. The CDR3 totals 14 residues. CDR3 sequence: CASSRSTGSYEQYF. In DNA form, the CDR3 reads TGTGCCAGCTCGAGGTCGACAGGCTCCTACGAGCAGTACTTC.

This clonotype was detected many times. V is TRBV20-1 and J is TRBJ2-3; the D gene could be TRBD1 or TRBD2 (5 bases each). Germline CDR1 and CDR2: DFQATT and SNEGSKA (reference sequence). The CDR3 spans 16 residues. V lost 0 bases and J 2 bases, leaving 15 bases between the germline ends. The CDR3 DNA is TGCAGTGCTAGAGATATAATGCGAGGGGACACAGATACGCAGTATTTT. It translates to CSARDIMRGDTDTQYF.

This clonotype was detected ten times or more. J is TRBJ2-3 and V is TRBV2; tentative D call: TRBD1 (6 bases). The V gene's germline CDR1 is SNHLY and CDR2 FYNNEI. There are 14 residues in the CDR3. Deletions cut 4 bases from V and 2 bases from J, with 10 bases between. This chain's CDR3 is CASSGTVNTDTQYF. CDR3 in DNA: TGTGCCAGCAGTGGGACAGTGAACACAGATACGCAGTATTTT.

This clonotype was counted only a few times. The chain has TRBV5-1 and TRBJ2-3; the match to TRBD2 covers 11 bases. The germline CDR1 and CDR2 sequences are SGHRS and YFSETQ. The CDR3 has 18 residues. The junction had 7 bases not matched to a gene; V was cut back by 1 base and J by 0 bases. The CDR3 nucleotides are TGCGCCAGCAGCTTGCGTTCCCTAGCGGGGGGAAGCACAGATACGCAGTATTTT. This codes for CASSLRSLAGGSTDTQYF.

This clonotype was observed at least ten times. CDR3 sequence reads: CATDPLPSGWHHGSTDTQYF. The CDR3 DNA reads TGTGCCACAGACCCCCTGCCCTCGGGGTGGCACCATGGAAGCACAGATACGCAGTATTTT. V usage is TRBV24-1 and J usage is TRBJ2-3; D possibly corresponds to TRBD2 (5 bases). Germline CDR1 reads KGHDR; CDR2 reads SFDVKD. Trimming removed 10 bases at V and 0 bases at J, with 31 bases between. The CDR3 spans 20 residues.

Many counts were recorded for this clonotype. The V gene is TRBV28, the J gene TRBJ1-4; 7 bases map to TRBD1. V gave up 5 bases and J gave up 6 bases; unmatched junction bases: 3. The CDR3 runs 13 residues. Germline-derived CDR1 and CDR2 are MDHEN and SYDVKM. CDR3 sequence (DNA): TGTGCCAGCAGTACAGGGGTCCATGAAAAACTGTTTTTT. This gives the protein CASSTGVHEKLFF.

This clonotype was seen more than once but under ten times. This sequence joins TRBV7-8 and TRBJ1-5; 8 nucleotides agree with TRBD1. V was pared by 4 bases and J by 5 bases, with 7 bases of the junction left unmatched. Germline V gives CDR1 SGHVS, CDR2 FQNEAQ. This CDR3 has 15 residues. CDR3 in amino acids: CASSSRQGSDQPQHF. CDR3 DNA sequence: TGTGCCAGCAGCTCCAGACAGGGGAGCGATCAGCCCCAGCATTTT.

This clonotype has ten or more counts. This chain uses TRBV20-1 with TRBJ2-7, with 9 bases matching TRBD1. The CDR3 loop spans 15 amino acids. After removal of 4 bases from V and 5 bases from J, the junction contained 12 bases not matched to a gene. CDR1 DFQATT and CDR2 SNEGSKA come from the germline V gene (reference sequence). CDR3: CSAKIQGQGRDEQYF. As DNA, the CDR3 is TGCAGTGCTAAAATCCAGGGACAGGGCCGTGACGAGCAGTACTTC.

This clonotype appeared many times. V and J are TRBV20-1 and TRBJ2-7; D unresolved. Trimming stripped 3 bases from V and 6 bases from J, with 12 bases between. Germline CDR1 DFQATT, CDR2 SNEGSKA (reference sequence). This CDR3 contains 12 residues. CDR3 in amino acids: CSARWSSLEQYF. In DNA form, the CDR3 reads TGCAGTGCTAGGTGGTCTTCACTCGAGCAGTACTTC.

This clonotype came up many times. The chain couples TRBV20-1 to TRBJ2-7; no reliable D call. Germline V lookup: CDR1 DFQATT, CDR2 SNEGSKA (reference sequence). Trimming pared 3 bases from V and 1 base from J, leaving 7 bases between. The CDR3 runs 12 residues. CDR3 bases: TGCAGTGCTAGGCTAGGATCCTACGAGCAGTACTTC. Translating gives CSARLGSYEQYF.

The rearrangement links TRBV15 to TRBJ2-5, with 7 nucleotides matching TRBD2. V lost 5 bases, J lost 2 bases, and 11 bases stayed unmatched. Germline CDR1 and CDR2: LNHNV and YYDKDF (reference sequence). There are 16 residues in the CDR3. The CDR3 spells CATSGGGAGPQETQYF. For the CDR3, the DNA is TGTGCCACCAGCGGGGGGGGAGCGGGACCACAAGAGACCCAGTACTTC.

There are many counts of this clonotype. This chain links TRBV29-1 with TRBJ1-2; no definite D call. The CDR3 has 12 residues. Germline CDR1 is SQVTM and CDR2 is ANQGSEA. Trimming removed 2 bases from V and 5 bases from J, with 9 bases in between. This CDR3 is CSVEFYVYGYTF. Here the CDR3 DNA reads TGCAGCGTTGAATTTTATGTGTATGGCTACACCTTC.

This clonotype was counted at least ten times. This rearrangement joins TRBV7-3 to TRBJ1-2; D is possibly TRBD1 (5 bases). The CDR3 has 14 amino acids. Trimming removed 5 bases from V and 5 bases from J, with 15 bases in between. Germline V gene data show CDR1 as SGHTA and CDR2 as FQGTGA. The CDR3 bases are TGTGCCAGCAGCCCCGGACAAGGACCTTATGGCTACACCTTC. Amino acids: CASSPGQGPYGYTF.

This clonotype has a handful of counts. This chain uses TRBV5-1 with TRBJ1-3, with D possibly TRBD1 on 6 matching bases. Trimming left V 3 bases short and J 0 bases short, with 7 bases between. Germline lookup yields CDR1 SGHRS and CDR2 YFSETQ. The CDR3 has 14 residues. The CDR3 DNA sequence: TGCGCCAGCAGCTGGACAGCCTCTGGAAACACCATATATTTT. The encoded protein is CASSWTASGNTIYF.

In this sample, this clonotype turned up many times. V usage is TRBV11-2 and J usage is TRBJ1-4; TRBD1 agrees at 8 bases. The CDR3 totals 15 residues. Trimming removed 6 bases from V and 0 bases from J; junction bases left unmatched: 3. The V gene's germline CDR1 is SGHAT and CDR2 FQNNGV. The CDR3 region has the DNA TGTGCCAGCAGACCGACAGGGGCAACTAATGAAAAACTGTTTTTT. It codes for CASRPTGATNEKLFF.

This clonotype was counted only a few times. Just one base apart from a much larger clone, this may be a read error. This chain joins TRBV6-1 and TRBJ1-1; no definite D call. The CDR3 runs 13 residues. The germline CDR1 and CDR2 sequences are MNHNS and SASEGT. Between the trimmed V and J ends, which lost 7 bases and 8 bases, there was a span of 17 bases. The CDR3: CASKKRWLGEAFF. As DNA, the CDR3 is TGTGCCAGCAAGAAAAGGTGGTTGGGGGAAGCTTTCTTT.

This clonotype was recorded at least ten times. The V and J genes are TRBV11-3 and TRBJ2-1; D might be TRBD2 (6 bases). CDR1 is SGHNT and CDR2 is YENEEA in the germline V gene. The CDR3 length is 14 residues. Trimming removed 1 base at V and 10 bases at J, with 14 bases between. The CDR3 DNA reads TGTGCCAGCAGCTTAGGAGCGGGCCCAGGGGAGCAGTTCTTC. It specifies CASSLGAGPGEQFF.

This chain joins TRBV18 and TRBJ2-5; 10 nucleotides line up with TRBD2. The CDR3 runs 15 residues. Germline V CDR1 and CDR2: KGHSH, LQKENI. Losses at the gene ends were 6 bases for V and 5 bases for J; bases not matched to a gene: 9. The DNA of the CDR3 is TGTGCCAGCTCGGGCAGCGGGAGGGCCCTGGAGACCCAGTACTTC. The encoded protein is CASSGSGRALETQYF.

Many counts were recorded for this clonotype. The chain employs TRBV27 and TRBJ2-1, with TRBD2 as a possible D gene (5 bases). The V gene lost 5 bases and the J gene lost 6 bases, with 20 bases spanning the gap. The CDR3 is 16 amino acids. The germline gives CDR1 MNHEY, CDR2 SMNVEV (reference sequence). The CDR3 loop is CASSASLASGGNEQFF. The CDR3, as DNA: TGTGCCAGCAGTGCCAGTCTAGCTTCCGGTGGCAATGAGCAGTTCTTC.

Remarks on this clonotype: It may be a read error: a sequence one base away is much more abundant. The chain recombines TRBV30 with TRBJ2-7; no clear D gene. CDR3 length equals 15 residues. The V gene's germline CDR1 is GTSNPN and CDR2 SVGIG (reference sequence). V was shortened by 3 bases and J by 2 bases, with 17 bases between the two germline ends. CDR3 nucleotide sequence: TGTGCCTGGAGGGCTAACCTTGAACCCCCCTACGAGCAGTACTTC. Its translation is CAWRANLEPPYEQYF.

This clonotype has ten or more counts. The chain combines TRBV11-3 with TRBJ2-7, with unresolved D. V was cut by 7 bases and J by 1 base, with 11 bases left in between. The germline V gene encodes CDR1 SGHNT and CDR2 YENEEA. CDR3 size: 13 residues. CDR3 in DNA: TGTGCCAGCAATTGGAGAGGTTCCTACGAGCAGTACTTC. Translating gives CASNWRGSYEQYF. Full variable domain (rest looked up from reference TRBV11-3 and TRBJ2-7): EAGVVQSPRYKIIEKKQPVAFWCNPISGHNTLYWYLQNLGQGPELLIRYENEEAVDDSQLPKDRFSAERLKGVDSTLKIQPAELGDSAVYLCASNWRGSYEQYFGPGTRLTVT.

This clonotype has a count of ten or more. This may come from a read error, since a much larger clone is one base off. The genes are TRBV7-6 and TRBJ2-7, with TRBD1 as a possible D gene (6 bases). Per the germline V gene, CDR1 is SGHVS and CDR2 is FNYEAQ. The CDR3 sequence is 13 residues long. V gave up 5 bases and J gave up 2 bases, with 10 bases separating them. The CDR3, as DNA: TGTGCCAGCAGCCAAGGACAGACCTACGAGCAGTACTTC. Translated, it gives CASSQGQTYEQYF.

This clonotype occurred many times. The chain recombines TRBV24-1 with TRBJ2-3; D gene unclear. The CDR3 length is 14 residues. Germline V gene data show CDR1 as KGHDR and CDR2 as SFDVKD. Trimming removed 4 bases at V and 1 base at J, with 8 bases between. The CDR3 protein is CATSDQQRTDTQYF. As DNA, the CDR3 is TGTGCCACCAGTGACCAACAGCGCACAGATACGCAGTATTTT.

This clonotype appeared a few times. The chain links TRBV10-2 to TRBJ2-3; 8 nucleotides line up with TRBD2. CDR1 and CDR2 from the germline V gene are WSHSY and SAAADI. V gave up 3 bases and J gave up 1 base; unmatched junction bases: 3. The CDR3 sequence is 15 residues long. The chain's CDR3 is CASSDGGAGTDTQYF. The CDR3 region has the DNA TGCGCCAGCAGTGACGGGGGGGCAGGCACAGATACGCAGTATTTT.